This record covers a single T cell receptor beta chain. Antigen specificity is unknown. This entry is derived from a study of response to subunit inactivated influenza vaccine. TCRdb called the RT-PCR reads again in MiXCR, with one record for every CDR3 protein. The table records 650,000 to 800,000 distinct CDR3 sequences, approximately 17% of them present only once. Germline values: CDR1 SNHLY, CDR2 FYNNEI. The ends were cut back, 5 bases at V and 4 bases at J, with 14 bases in the middle. The CDR3 consists of 14 residues. Regarding the study as a whole: It was suggested by the authors that few new T cells are recruited by each seasonal influenza vaccination.

This sequence originates from a man between 50 and 59 years old who received an inactivated influenza vaccine. The chain links TRBV2 to TRBJ2-5; D is unclear. This sample comprised PBMCs from blood, obtained more than 4 days after vaccination. For the CDR3, the DNA is TGTGCCAGCAGTTTAGACGGATACCCAGAGACCCAGTACTTC. This translates into CASSLDGYPETQYF.